A single sample is the source of the 7 T cell receptor beta chains below, sequenced in a study of T cells in Graves' hyperthyroidism and ophthalmopathy. Authors of the study amplified TCR beta CDR3 regions from RNA transcripts. The primer set for the first-round RT-PCR of the TCR CDR3 was HTBI. TCRdb passed the multiplex PCR reads through MiXCR, listing each CDR3 protein once. This sample has 380,000 or so distinct CDR3 sequences, with approximately 13% found just once. Sequencing input: blood. The receptors stem from a man aged 30-40 years with Graves' hyperthyroidism that later progressed to Graves' ophthalmopathy.

This clonotype was seen at least ten times. As DNA, the CDR3 is TGTGCCAGCAGTGAAGCAATGGACAGGGGGCTTGGTCAGCCCCAGCATTTT. Protein sequence: CASSEAMDRGLGQPQHF. The chain couples TRBV6-1 to TRBJ1-5, with TRBD1 matching over 11 bases. The J segment lost 6 bases and the V segment lost 0 bases, leaving 7 bases of the junction unmatched. The CDR3 loop spans 17 amino acids. The germline V gene has CDR1 MNHNS and CDR2 SASEGT.

This clonotype was seen repeatedly, ten times or more. The chain carries TRBV3-1 and TRBJ2-1; D ambiguous. This CDR3 spans 14 amino acids. Germline loops: CDR1 LGHDT, CDR2 YNNKEL (reference sequence). Trimming cost V 6 bases and J 2 bases, with 11 bases left between them. The CDR3 spells CASRPRETYNEQFF. As DNA, the CDR3 is TGTGCCAGCAGACCTCGCGAAACCTACAATGAGCAGTTCTTC.

This clonotype turned up a few times. The rearrangement joins TRBV4-1 to TRBJ2-2, with a tentative D call TRBD1 (5 bases). The V end was cut by 2 bases, the J end by 6 bases, with 7 bases between. Germline CDR1 MGHRA, CDR2 YSYEKL. This CDR3 has 13 residues. CDR3 nucleotide sequence: TGCGCCAGCAGCCAATCAGGGTCCGGGGAGCTGTTTTTT. It translates to CASSQSGSGELFF.

This clonotype was counted between two and nine times. J is TRBJ2-7 and V is TRBV19; 8 nucleotides match TRBD1. V dropped 5 bases and J dropped 2; count of bases not matched to a gene: 8. CDR3 size: 15 residues. Germline CDR1 LNHDA, CDR2 SQIVND (reference sequence). CDR3 in amino acids: CASSATTGGTYEQYF. The CDR3 DNA follows: TGTGCCAGTAGTGCCACCACAGGGGGAACCTACGAGCAGTACTTC.

This clonotype was seen ten or more times. The V call is TRBV29-1, the J call TRBJ2-5; D uncertain. CDR1 is SQVTM, CDR2 ANQGSEA, per germline. Trimming took off 0 bases at V and 4 bases at J, with 12 bases between the two ends. CDR3 length equals 14 residues. The CDR3 nucleotides read TGCAGCGTTGAAGATCTTCAGTTCCCAGAGACCCAGTACTTC. It yields the protein CSVEDLQFPETQYF. Variable domain in full (rest from reference TRBV29-1 and TRBJ2-5): SAVISQKPSRDICQRGTSLTIQCQVDSQVTMMFWYRQQPGQSLTLIATANQGSEATYESGFVIDKFPISRPNLTFSTLTVSNMSPEDSSIYLCSVEDLQFPETQYFGPGTRLLVL.

The CDR3 nucleotides are TGTGCCACCAGCAGAGAGATAAACAGACCCTATGGCTACACCTTC. Translated: CATSREINRPYGYTF. The chain couples TRBV15 to TRBJ1-2; unclear D gene. Germline V lookup: CDR1 LNHNV, CDR2 YYDKDF (reference sequence). There are 15 residues in the CDR3. The V gene lost 0 bases and the J gene lost 4 bases, with 12 bases spanning the gap.

This clonotype was recorded at least ten times. A junction boundary mismatches the germline segment, possibly from a read error. The chain uses TRBV27 and TRBJ1-1; 7 nucleotides agree with TRBD1. This CDR3 has 17 residues. Germline V gene lookup returns CDR1 MNHEY and CDR2 SMNVEV (reference sequence). The CDR3 sequence is CASSLSPPGQIYTEAFF. The DNA of the CDR3 is TGTGCCAGCAGTCTATCCCCACCGGGACAGATTTACACTGAAGCTTTCTTT.